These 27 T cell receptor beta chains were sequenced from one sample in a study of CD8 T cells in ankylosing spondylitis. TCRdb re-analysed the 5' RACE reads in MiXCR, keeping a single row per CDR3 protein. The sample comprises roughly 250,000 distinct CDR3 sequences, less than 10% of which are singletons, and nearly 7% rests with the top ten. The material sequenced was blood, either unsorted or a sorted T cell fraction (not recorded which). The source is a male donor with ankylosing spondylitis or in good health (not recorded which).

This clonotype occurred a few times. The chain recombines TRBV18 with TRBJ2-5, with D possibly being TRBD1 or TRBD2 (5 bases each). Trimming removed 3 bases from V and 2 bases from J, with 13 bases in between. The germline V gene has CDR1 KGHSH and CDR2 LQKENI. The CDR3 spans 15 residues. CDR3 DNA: TGTGCCAGCTCACCCACCCGAGGGGTTCAAGAGACCCAGTACTTC. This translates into CASSPTRGVQETQYF.

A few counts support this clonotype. CDR3 DNA: TGTGCCTGGAGTGTGGGACCGACCAATCAGCCCCAGCATTTT. Translation gives CAWSVGPTNQPQHF. This chain uses TRBV30 with TRBJ1-5; tentatively, D is TRBD1 (5 bases). V shed 0 bases and J shed 3 bases, with 9 bases lying between them. This CDR3 is built from 14 residues. Germline V gene sequence: CDR1 GTSNPN, CDR2 SVGIG (reference sequence).

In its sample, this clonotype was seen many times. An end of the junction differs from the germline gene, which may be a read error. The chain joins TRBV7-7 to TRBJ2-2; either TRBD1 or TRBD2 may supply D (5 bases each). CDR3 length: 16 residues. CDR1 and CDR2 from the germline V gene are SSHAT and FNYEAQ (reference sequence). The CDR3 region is CASSSPHGTDTGELFF. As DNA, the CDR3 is TGTGCTAGCAGCTCCCCCCACGGGACCGACACCGGGGAGCTGTTTTTT.

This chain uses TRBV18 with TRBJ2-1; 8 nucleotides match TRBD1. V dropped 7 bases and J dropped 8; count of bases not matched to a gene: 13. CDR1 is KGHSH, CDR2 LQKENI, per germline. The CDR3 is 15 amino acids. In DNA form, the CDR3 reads TGTGCCAGCTTTTCCGGACAGGGTTCGGGCTATGAGCAGTTCTTC. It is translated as CASFSGQGSGYEQFF.

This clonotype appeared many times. Here the CDR3 DNA reads TGCGCCAGCAGCATGGAGGTACTAGCGGGAGCCACCGGGGAGCTGTTTTTT. This sequence encodes CASSMEVLAGATGELFF. This chain joins TRBV5-1 and TRBJ2-2; TRBD2 matches at 11 bases. CDR3 length equals 17 residues. The germline gives CDR1 SGHRS, CDR2 YFSETQ. The ends lost 4 bases at V and 4 bases at J; junction bases unmatched: 9.

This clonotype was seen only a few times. The CDR3 DNA sequence: TGCAGTGCTAGACGGGACGTCAAAAATTCACCCCTCCACTTT. Amino acid sequence: CSARRDVKNSPLHF. The chain uses TRBV20-1 and TRBJ1-6; the D gene is possibly TRBD1 (5 bases). CDR1 DFQATT and CDR2 SNEGSKA come from the germline V gene (reference sequence). The CDR3 has 14 amino acids. The V end lost 2 bases, the J end lost 7 bases, and 12 bases lay between the germline ends.

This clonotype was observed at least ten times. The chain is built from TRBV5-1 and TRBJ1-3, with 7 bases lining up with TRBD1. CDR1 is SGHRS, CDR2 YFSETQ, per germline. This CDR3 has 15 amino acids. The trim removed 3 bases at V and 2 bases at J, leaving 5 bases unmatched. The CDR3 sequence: CASSSAGTAGNTIYF. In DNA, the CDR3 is TGCGCCAGCAGCTCCGCCGGGACAGCTGGAAACACCATATATTTT.

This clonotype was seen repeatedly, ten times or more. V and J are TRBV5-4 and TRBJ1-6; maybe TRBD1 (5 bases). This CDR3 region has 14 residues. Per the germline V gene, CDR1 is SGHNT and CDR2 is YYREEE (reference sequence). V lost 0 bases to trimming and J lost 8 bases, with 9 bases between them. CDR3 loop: CASSLEGRDSPLHF. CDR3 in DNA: TGTGCCAGCAGCTTGGAGGGGAGGGATTCACCCCTCCACTTT.

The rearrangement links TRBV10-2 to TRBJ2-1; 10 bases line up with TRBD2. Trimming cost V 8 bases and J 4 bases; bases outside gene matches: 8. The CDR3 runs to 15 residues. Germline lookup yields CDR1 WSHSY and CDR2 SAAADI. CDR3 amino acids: CASLLSLAGYNEQFF. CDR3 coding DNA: TGCGCCAGCTTATTATCACTAGCGGGATACAATGAGCAGTTCTTC.

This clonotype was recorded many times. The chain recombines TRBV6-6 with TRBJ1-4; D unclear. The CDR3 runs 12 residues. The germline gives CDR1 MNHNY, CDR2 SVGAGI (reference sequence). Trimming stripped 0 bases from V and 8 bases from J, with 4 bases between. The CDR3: CASSYSGEKLFF. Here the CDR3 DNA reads TGTGCCAGCAGTTACTCGGGGGAAAAACTGTTTTTT.

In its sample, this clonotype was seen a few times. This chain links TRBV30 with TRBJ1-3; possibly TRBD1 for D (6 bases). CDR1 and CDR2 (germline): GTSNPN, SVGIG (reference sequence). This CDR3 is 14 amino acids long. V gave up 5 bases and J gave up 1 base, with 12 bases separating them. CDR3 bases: TGTGCCTGGGGAAGGGGGGGATCTGGAAACACCATATATTTT. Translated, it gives CAWGRGGSGNTIYF. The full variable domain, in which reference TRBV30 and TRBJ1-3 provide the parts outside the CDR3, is SQTIHQWPATLVQPVGSPLSLECTVEGTSNPNLYWYRQAAGRGLQLLFYSVGIGQISSEVPQNLSASRPQDRQFILSSKKLLLSDSGFYLCAWGRGGSGNTIYFGEGSWLTVV.

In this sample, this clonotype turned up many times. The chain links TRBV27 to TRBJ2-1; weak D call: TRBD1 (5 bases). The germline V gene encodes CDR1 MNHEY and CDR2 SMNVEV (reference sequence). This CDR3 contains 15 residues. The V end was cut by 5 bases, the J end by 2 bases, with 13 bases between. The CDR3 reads CASSGQGRAYNEQFF. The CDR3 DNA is TGTGCCAGCAGTGGTCAGGGTAGGGCCTACAATGAGCAGTTCTTC.

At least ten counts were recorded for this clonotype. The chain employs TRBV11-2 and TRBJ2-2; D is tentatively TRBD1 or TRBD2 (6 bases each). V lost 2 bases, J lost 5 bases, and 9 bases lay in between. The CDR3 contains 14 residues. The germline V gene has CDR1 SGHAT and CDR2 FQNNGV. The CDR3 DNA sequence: TGTGCCAGCAGCTTACCGGGGGCGACCGGGGAGCTGTTTTTT. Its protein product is CASSLPGATGELFF.

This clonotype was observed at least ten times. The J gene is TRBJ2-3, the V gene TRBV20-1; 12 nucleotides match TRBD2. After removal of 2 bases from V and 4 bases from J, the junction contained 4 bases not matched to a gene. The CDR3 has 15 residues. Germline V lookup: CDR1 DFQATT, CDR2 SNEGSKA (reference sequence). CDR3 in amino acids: CSARTSGGNADTQYF. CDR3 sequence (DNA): TGCAGTGCTAGAACTAGCGGGGGGAACGCAGATACGCAGTATTTT.

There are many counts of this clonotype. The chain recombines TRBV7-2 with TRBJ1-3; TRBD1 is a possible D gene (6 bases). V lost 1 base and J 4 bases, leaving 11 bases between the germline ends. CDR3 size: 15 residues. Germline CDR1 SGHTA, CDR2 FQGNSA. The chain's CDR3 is CASSLEGGLGNTIYF. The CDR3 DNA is TGTGCCAGCAGCTTAGAAGGGGGGCTGGGAAACACCATATATTTT.

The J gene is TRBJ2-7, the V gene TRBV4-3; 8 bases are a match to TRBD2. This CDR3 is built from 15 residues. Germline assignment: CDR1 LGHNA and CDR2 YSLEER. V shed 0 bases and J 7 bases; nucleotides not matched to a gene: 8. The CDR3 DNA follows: TGCGCCAGCAGCCAAGATTTCGGAGCGGGGGCGGAGCAGTACTTC. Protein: CASSQDFGAGAEQYF.

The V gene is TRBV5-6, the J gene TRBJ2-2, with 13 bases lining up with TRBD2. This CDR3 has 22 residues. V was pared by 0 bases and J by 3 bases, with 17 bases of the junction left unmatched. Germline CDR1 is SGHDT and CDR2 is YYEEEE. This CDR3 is CASSLAYWSLAGGPFDTGELFF. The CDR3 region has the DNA TGTGCCAGCAGCTTGGCCTACTGGTCACTAGCGGGAGGGCCTTTCGACACCGGGGAGCTGTTTTTT. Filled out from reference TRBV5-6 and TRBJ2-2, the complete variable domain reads DAGVTQSPTHLIKTRGQQVTLRCSPKSGHDTVSWYQQALGQGPQFIFQYYEEEERQRGNFPDRFSGHQFPNYSSELNVNALLLGDSALYLCASSLAYWSLAGGPFDTGELFFGEGSRLTVL.

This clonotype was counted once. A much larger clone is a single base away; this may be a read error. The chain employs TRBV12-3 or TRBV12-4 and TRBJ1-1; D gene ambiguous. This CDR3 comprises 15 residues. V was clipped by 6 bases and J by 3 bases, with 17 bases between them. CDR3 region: CASSQFSWADTEAFF. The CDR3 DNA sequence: TGTGCCAGCAGCCAGTTTAGTTGGGCTGACACTGAAGCTTTCTTT.

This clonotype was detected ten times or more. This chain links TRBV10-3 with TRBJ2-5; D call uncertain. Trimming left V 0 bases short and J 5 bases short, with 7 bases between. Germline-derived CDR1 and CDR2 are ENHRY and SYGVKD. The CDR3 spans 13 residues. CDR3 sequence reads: CAISESKVETQYF. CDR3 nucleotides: TGTGCCATCAGTGAGTCGAAGGTGGAGACCCAGTACTTC.

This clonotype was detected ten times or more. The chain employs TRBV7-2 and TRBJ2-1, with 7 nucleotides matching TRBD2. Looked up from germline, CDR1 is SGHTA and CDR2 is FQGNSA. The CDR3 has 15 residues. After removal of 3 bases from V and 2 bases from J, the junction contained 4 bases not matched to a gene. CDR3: CASSFYGTTYNEQFF. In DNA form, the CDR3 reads TGTGCCAGCAGCTTCTACGGGACTACCTACAATGAGCAGTTCTTC.

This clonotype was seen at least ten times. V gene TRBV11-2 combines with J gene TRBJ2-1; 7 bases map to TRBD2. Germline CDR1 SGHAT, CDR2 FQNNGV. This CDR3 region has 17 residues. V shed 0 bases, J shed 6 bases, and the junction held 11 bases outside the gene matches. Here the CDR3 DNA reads TGTGCCAGCAGCTTAGATAGCGGCGGGGGACTTACCAATGAGCAGTTCTTC. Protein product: CASSLDSGGGLTNEQFF.

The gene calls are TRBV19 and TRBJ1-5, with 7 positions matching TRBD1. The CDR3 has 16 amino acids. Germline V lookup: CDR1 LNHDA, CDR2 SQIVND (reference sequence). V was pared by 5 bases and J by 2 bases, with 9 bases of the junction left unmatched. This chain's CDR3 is CASSDSQGRGNQPQHF. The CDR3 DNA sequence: TGTGCCAGTAGTGACTCACAGGGGAGAGGCAATCAGCCCCAGCATTTT.

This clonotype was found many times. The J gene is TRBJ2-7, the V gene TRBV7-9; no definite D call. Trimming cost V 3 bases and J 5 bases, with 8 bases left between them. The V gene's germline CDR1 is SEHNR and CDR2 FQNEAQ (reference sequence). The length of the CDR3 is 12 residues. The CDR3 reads CASSLTGDEQYF. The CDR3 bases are TGTGCCAGCAGCTTGACCGGTGACGAGCAGTACTTC.

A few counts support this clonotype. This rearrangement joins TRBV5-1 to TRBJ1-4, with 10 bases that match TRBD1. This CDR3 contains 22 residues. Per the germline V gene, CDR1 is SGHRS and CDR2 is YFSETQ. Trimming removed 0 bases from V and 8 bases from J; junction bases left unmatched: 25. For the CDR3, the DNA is TGCGCCAGCAGCTTGGGGGACAGGGGCTTTGCGAGTGCCCAAGGAACGGGGGAAAAACTGTTTTTT. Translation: CASSLGDRGFASAQGTGEKLFF.

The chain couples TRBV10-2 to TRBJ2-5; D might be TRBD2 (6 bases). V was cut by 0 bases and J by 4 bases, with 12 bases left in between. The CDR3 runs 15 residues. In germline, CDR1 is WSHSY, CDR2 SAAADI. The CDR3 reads CASSESGVRGETQYF. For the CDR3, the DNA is TGCGCCAGCAGTGAGTCAGGGGTGCGGGGAGAGACCCAGTACTTC.

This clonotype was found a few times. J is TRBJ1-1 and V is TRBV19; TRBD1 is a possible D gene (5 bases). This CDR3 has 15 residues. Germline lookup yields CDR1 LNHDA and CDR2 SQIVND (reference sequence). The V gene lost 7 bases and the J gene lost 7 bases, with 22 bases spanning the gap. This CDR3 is CASKREGPSRSEAFF. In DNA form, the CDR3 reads TGTGCCAGTAAGAGGGAGGGGCCGAGCCGCAGTGAAGCTTTCTTT.

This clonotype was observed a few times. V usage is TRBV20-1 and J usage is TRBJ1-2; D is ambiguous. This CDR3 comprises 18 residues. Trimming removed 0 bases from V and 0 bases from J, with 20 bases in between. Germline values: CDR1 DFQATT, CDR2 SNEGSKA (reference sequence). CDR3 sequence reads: CSARDLQRTPPTNYGYTF. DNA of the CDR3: TGCAGTGCTAGAGACTTACAGAGAACCCCCCCTACTAACTATGGCTACACCTTC.